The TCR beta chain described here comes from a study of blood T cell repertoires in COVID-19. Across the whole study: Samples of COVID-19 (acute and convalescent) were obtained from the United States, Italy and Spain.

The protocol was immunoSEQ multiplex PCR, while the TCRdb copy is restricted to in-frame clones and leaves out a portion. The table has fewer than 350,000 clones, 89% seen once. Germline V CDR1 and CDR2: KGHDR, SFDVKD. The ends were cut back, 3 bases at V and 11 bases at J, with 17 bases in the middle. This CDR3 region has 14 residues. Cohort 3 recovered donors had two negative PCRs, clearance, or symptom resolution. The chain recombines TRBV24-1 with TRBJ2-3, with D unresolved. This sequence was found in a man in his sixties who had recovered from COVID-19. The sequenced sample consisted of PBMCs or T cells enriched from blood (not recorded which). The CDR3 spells CATSDPVPSSKQYF. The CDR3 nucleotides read TGTGCCACCAGTGATCCAGTCCCTTCATCAAAGCAGTATTTT.